Sequencing of this T cell receptor beta chain was carried out in a study of technical replicates of blood from a few donors. TCRdb's table, derived via immunoSEQ multiplex PCR, lists solely in-frame clones and lacks some. The repertoire holds approximately 100,000 clones, with 96% as singletons. The sample comprised T cells isolated from PBMCs. The receptor was isolated from a human donor in good health.

CDR3 amino acids: CASRVRGSYEQYF. The CDR3 DNA reads as TGTGCCAGTAGAGTGAGGGGGTCTTACGAGCAGTACTTC. The rearrangement uses TRBV19 and TRBJ2-7, with D perhaps matching TRBD1 (6 bases). Germline assignment: CDR1 LNHDA and CDR2 SQIVND (reference sequence). With 6 bases removed from V and 4 bases from J, the gap between germline ends came to 13 bases. The length of the CDR3 is 13 residues. Filled out from reference TRBV19 and TRBJ2-7, the complete variable domain reads DGGITQSPKYLFRKEGQNVTLSCEQNLNHDAMYWYRQDPGQGLRLIYYSQIVNDFQKGDIAEGYSVSREKKESFPLTVTSAQKNPTAFYLCASRVRGSYEQYFGPGTRLTVT.